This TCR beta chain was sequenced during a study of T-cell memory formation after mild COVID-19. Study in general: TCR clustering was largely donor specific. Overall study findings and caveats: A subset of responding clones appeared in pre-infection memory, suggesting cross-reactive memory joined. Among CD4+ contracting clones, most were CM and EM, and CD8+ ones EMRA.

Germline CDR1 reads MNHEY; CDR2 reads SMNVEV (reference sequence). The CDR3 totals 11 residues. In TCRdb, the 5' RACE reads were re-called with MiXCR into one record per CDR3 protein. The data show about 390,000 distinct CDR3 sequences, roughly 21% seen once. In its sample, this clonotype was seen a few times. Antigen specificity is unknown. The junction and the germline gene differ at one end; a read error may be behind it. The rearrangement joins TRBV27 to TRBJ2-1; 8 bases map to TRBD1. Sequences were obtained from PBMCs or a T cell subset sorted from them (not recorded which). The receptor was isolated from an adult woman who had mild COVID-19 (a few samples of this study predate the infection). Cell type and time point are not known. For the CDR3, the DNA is TGTGCCAGCAGTCTTCCGGGACAGGAGGTCTTC. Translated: CASSLPGQEVF.